This TCR beta chain emerged from a study of beta chain features in type 1 diabetes. Study summary: When patients were set against healthy donors, age, gender and cell yields were similar. Study-level findings and limits: Insertions at VDJ junctions were less frequent in type 1 diabetes patients. These patients also deleted more nucleotides at the same junctions. The study notes PCR might favor shorter templates equally in patients and controls.

In regard to this clone: The antigen is undetermined.

The CDR3 is made up of 16 amino acids. Trimming at V came to 8 bases and at J to 7 bases, leaving 12 bases not matched to a gene. CDR1 is MNHNY, CDR2 SVGAGI, per germline (reference sequence). Every isolated RNA sample was fully reverse transcribed, so sequencing captured expressed TCRB transcripts. Read counts averaged roughly 3.7 million for samples of naive, central memory and regulatory T cells. Sequenced by immunoSEQ multiplex PCR; TCRdb stores in-frame clones only, minus some. The data show about 150,000 clones, under 9.5% seen once. V usage is TRBV6-6 and J usage is TRBJ2-1; 12 bases agree with TRBD2. The sequence was collected from a man aged 18 to 29 in good health. Sequencing was performed on central memory CD4+ T cells from blood. CDR3 DNA sequence: TGTGCCAGCCGACCTGGGCTAGCGGGGGGGCCAAATGAGCAGTTCTTC. Translating it yields CASRPGLAGGPNEQFF.